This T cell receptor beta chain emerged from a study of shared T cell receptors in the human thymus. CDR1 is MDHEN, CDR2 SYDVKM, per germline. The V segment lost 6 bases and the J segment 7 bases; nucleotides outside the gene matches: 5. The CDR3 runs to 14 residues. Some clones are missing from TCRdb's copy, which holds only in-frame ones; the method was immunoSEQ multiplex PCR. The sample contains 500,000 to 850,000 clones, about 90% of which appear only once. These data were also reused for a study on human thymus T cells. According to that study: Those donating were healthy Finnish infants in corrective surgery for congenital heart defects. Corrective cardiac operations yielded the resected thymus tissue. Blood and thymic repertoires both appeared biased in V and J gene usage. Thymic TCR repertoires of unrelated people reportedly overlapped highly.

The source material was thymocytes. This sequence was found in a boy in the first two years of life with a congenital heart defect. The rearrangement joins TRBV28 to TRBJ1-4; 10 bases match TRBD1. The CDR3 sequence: CASSRRDRGEKLFF. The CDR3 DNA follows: TGTGCCAGCAGCCGCCGGGACAGGGGTGAAAAACTGTTTTTT.